These T cell receptor beta chains were read from a single sample in a study of long-term antiretroviral therapy in people with HIV. Here immunoSEQ multiplex PCR was the method, and the copy in TCRdb shows in-frame clones only, minus some. The top ten clones hold around 6.1% of a sample with about 36,000 clones, roughly 87% of them seen once. The sample consisted of unsorted PBMCs, taken 0.6 years after starting antiretroviral therapy. Every receptor here comes from a man between 18 and 29 years old with HIV. The CDR3 runs from the conserved cysteine through the conserved F or W.

V gene | CDR3 protein
TRBV25-1 | CASSAGRSTDTQYF
TRBV19 | CASSRGAGELFF
TRBV7-2 | CASSLLREHNEQFF
TRBV11-2 | CASSFRGRGDTQYF
TRBV28 | CASTPVEANYGYTF
TRBV19 | CASSITRGGRQPQHF
TRBV10-1 | CASSEVAGDTQYF
TRBV4-3 | CASSPSLAGSTDTQYF
TRBV7-3 | CASSPRAGGVYGYTF
TRBV28 | CASSWGLAGDGGELFF
TRBV7-7 | CASSRGLYNEQFF
TRBV9 | CASSAQGFGEQYF
TRBV4-3 | CASSQVFRDRLAKNIQYF
TRBV18 | CASSPTSGTGELFF
TRBV6-6 | CASSFGREGVSEQYF
TRBV7-9 | CASPTEAFF
TRBV11-2 | CASSLRGTLNEKLFF
TRBV27 | CASSPPGGNTIYF
TRBV10-2 | CASSVSGNQPQHF
TRBV7-9 | CASSLGSGNTIYF
TRBV14 | CASSQGRRGSYGYTF
TRBV27 | CASSLVADQPQHF
TRBV5-1 | CASSLEGTGTYGYTF
TRBV29-1 | CSVEDGAGGPTGELFF
TRBV7-2 | CASSLDSRGYTF
TRBV28 | CASRLGQGAGEKLFF
TRBV19 | CASRFGTEAFF
TRBV4-2 | CASSQDLGQGAGSGANVLTF
TRBV11-3 | CASSPGNEQFF
TRBV6-5 | CASSRRTDNSYEQYF
TRBV5-1 | CASSHDRGYGYTF
TRBV27 | CASSPWTGSEEQFF
TRBV6-5 | CASRGTMGLYEQYF
TRBV5-8 | CASSLFRNTEAFF
TRBV19 | CASTTGTGSSYEQYF
TRBV25-1 | CASSPAGIAKNIQYF
TRBV9 | CASSVGSTDTQYF
TRBV25-1 | CASSEDRSKETQYF
TRBV4-3 | CASSQYRESTEAFF
TRBV5-6 | CASSKRPSSYEQYF
TRBV7-9 | CASSPGYSTEAFF
TRBV2 | CASSSGISTDTQYF
TRBV18 | CASSPAGVPYEQYF
TRBV28 | CASSSGLAGGDTQYF
TRBV5-1 | CASSLFSGSYANTGELFF